This entry describes one T cell receptor beta chain. The target antigen is unknown. The data are from a study of CD8 T cells in Susac syndrome. The wider study: When their blood was taken, patients with Susac syndrome were therapy-naive, taking corticosteroids, or taking intravenous immunoglobulin alone.

It was with random hexamers that about 0.45 to 1 ug RNA was reverse transcribed. Amplification of the TCR beta CDR3 was carried out by immunoSEQ multiplex PCR, which spanned a total of 54 Vbeta and 13 Jbeta segments. TCRdb processed the immunoSEQ multiplex PCR reads anew with MiXCR; each CDR3 protein has one entry. The sample has around 200,000 distinct CDR3 sequences; approximately 96% are singletons. Germline assignment: CDR1 DFQATT and CDR2 SNEGSKA (reference sequence). V was shortened by 3 bases and J by 6 bases, with 12 bases between the two germline ends. The CDR3 contains 13 residues. Whole-study results and caveats: The CD4+ T cell repertoire of patients with Susac syndrome showed no detectable clonal expansion. The authors acknowledged that the study's TCR sequencing and HLA analysis involved relatively few individuals.

The sample taken for sequencing was CD4+ T cells from PBMCs. The genes are TRBV20-1 and TRBJ2-1; TRBD1 is a possible D gene (5 bases). This TCR came from a human donor with Susac syndrome. This CDR3 is CSASGQGLNEQFF. CDR3 DNA: TGCAGTGCTAGCGGGCAGGGCCTCAATGAGCAGTTCTTC.